These T cell receptor beta chains were read from a single sample in a study of shared clonotypes between healthy human individuals. Generated by immunoSEQ multiplex PCR, the TCRdb table keeps only in-frame clones and is missing some. The data show millions of clones, approximately 93% seen once. Sequenced input: naive CD4+ T cells from PBMCs. These receptors originate from a man aged 18 to 30 in good health. Some clones in this sample may be carry-over from other donors' samples. Both conserved end residues are trimmed from each CDR3. The D gene is left open where the match is weak.

d_call,v_call,j_call,cdr3_length,cdr3_aa
TRBD2,TRBV5-6,TRBJ2-2,13,ASSLSGRVIGELF
NA,TRBV30,TRBJ1-5,11,AWDAGAGQPQH
TRBD2,TRBV29-1,TRBJ2-3,12,SLRTSGSTDTQY
NA,TRBV5-4,TRBJ2-3,12,ASSLSERTDTQY
NA,TRBV30,TRBJ2-2,12,GRHSRAETGELF
NA,TRBV19,TRBJ1-1,13,ASSILRGSGTEAF
TRBD2,TRBV5-4,TRBJ2-1,14,ASSQGTSGTYNEQF
NA,TRBV29-1,TRBJ2-7,13,SVGAPDHPTYEQY
NA,TRBV5-1,TRBJ1-1,12,ASKRQAGNTEAF
TRBD2,TRBV7-3,TRBJ2-2,15,ASSAQATGAGNGELF
NA,TRBV30,TRBJ1-5,12,AWSGGYSNQPQH
NA,TRBV5-6,TRBJ1-2,13,ASSAGTFRGYGYT
TRBD1,TRBV9,TRBJ1-1,12,ASSARTGGTEAF
NA,TRBV5-1,TRBJ2-5,13,ASSLNPSYQETQY
TRBD2,TRBV7-2,TRBJ2-3,16,ASSLLGLAGVSTDTQY
TRBD2,TRBV7-3,TRBJ2-1,13,ASSQTSGRFNEQF
NA,TRBV6-6,TRBJ2-7,13,ASSPTAGVAYEQY
TRBD1,TRBV5-1,TRBJ1-1,13,ASSINRGMNTEAF
TRBD2,TRBV7-3,TRBJ2-1,13,ASSARTSGSKEQF
NA,TRBV5-4,TRBJ2-7,14,ASRSRVANSYEEQY
NA,TRBV9,TRBJ2-1,12,ASSVAGEGNEQF
NA,TRBV21-1,TRBJ2-6,18,ASSKKEEGSGGAGANVLT
NA,TRBV18,TRBJ2-3,14,ASSPPDRLYTDTQY
NA,TRBV30,TRBJ2-5,10,ALTGGGETQY